This is a list of T cell receptor beta chains from one sample in a study of cytomegalovirus exposure and HLA in healthy donors. Sequencing used immunoSEQ multiplex PCR; TCRdb keeps in-frame clones, though not all of them. The specimen's table records approximately 120,000 clones. Material: PBMCs. The origin of the receptors is a woman aged 55-75 years in good health and CMV-seronegative. Both conserved end residues are part of each CDR3. The D gene is left open where the match is weak.

V,J,D,CDR3
TRBV6-5,TRBJ1-2,TRBD1,CASSYSSQGGYGYTF
TRBV27,TRBJ1-2,TRBD1,CASRPTGDYGYTF
TRBV19,TRBJ2-7,.,CASSIAWTAQADYEQYF
TRBV6-1,TRBJ2-3,TRBD1,CASRPGGSTDTQYF
TRBV2,TRBJ2-6,.,CASMYSGANVLTF
TRBV4-1,TRBJ1-1,.,CASSRHGGDTEAFF
TRBV19,TRBJ2-1,TRBD2,CASSIERLAANEQFF
TRBV5-1,TRBJ2-7,TRBD1,CASSQNLMDRLSYEQYF
TRBV28,TRBJ1-5,TRBD1,CASSAQNRGRGNQPQHF
TRBV11-2,TRBJ1-4,.,CASSLKSKTVTNEKLFF
TRBV6-1,TRBJ2-7,.,CASSDIPDKSYEQYF
TRBV9,TRBJ2-1,TRBD1,CASSARDRGLNEQFF
TRBV28,TRBJ2-1,.,CASTPLGHFNEQFF
TRBV6-5,TRBJ2-7,TRBD1,CASSEQGASYEQYF
TRBV29-1,TRBJ1-6,TRBD1,CSTKQGNNSPLHF
TRBV10-1,TRBJ1-1,.,CASSDNQGEAFF
TRBV10-2,TRBJ2-1,TRBD2,CASSLAGGHEQFF
TRBV10-1,TRBJ2-5,TRBD2,CASSESPREGETQYF
TRBV20-1,TRBJ2-1,TRBD1,CSAHRDRAVF
TRBV12-5,TRBJ2-3,.,CASGSPGQYTDTQYF
TRBV10-3,TRBJ2-5,TRBD1,CAISEPNATGEETQYF
TRBV2,TRBJ2-1,.,CASSFTALGQFF
TRBV29-1,TRBJ1-2,.,CSVERDTRYTF
TRBV7-2,TRBJ2-5,.,CASSPGTSKYQETQYF
TRBV7-3,TRBJ2-1,TRBD2,CASSLIAGGHGEQFF
TRBV19,TRBJ2-1,.,CASSIASRRRGHEQFF
TRBV5-1,TRBJ2-5,TRBD1,CASSVDRGETQYF
TRBV27,TRBJ2-7,TRBD2,CASSYAGGLSYEQYF
TRBV28,TRBJ1-1,TRBD1,CASSQNAGGGLGAFF
TRBV7-8,TRBJ1-5,.,CASSPTATVRNQPQHF
TRBV28,TRBJ2-7,TRBD1,CASTSPGTGAHEQYF
TRBV28,TRBJ1-2,.,CASSLPTSYGYTF
TRBV2,TRBJ2-7,.,CAINRDNLREQYF
TRBV21-1,TRBJ1-5,.,CASSTPRRGINNQPQHF
TRBV14,TRBJ2-7,.,CASSQVFTGPYEQYF
TRBV5-1,TRBJ2-5,TRBD2,CASSYGLAGPCQETQYF
TRBV6-5,TRBJ2-7,.,CASTTPGTSYEQYF
TRBV19,TRBJ1-2,.,CASSLGPGDQYPYGYTF
TRBV29-1,.,.,CSVRGYEQYF
TRBV10-3,TRBJ1-2,TRBD1,CAIRQRPGTGGRHPNYGYTF
TRBV5-6,TRBJ2-7,.,CASSLTEVGEQYF
TRBV27,TRBJ1-5,.,CASSLGAYSNQPQHF
TRBV5-1,TRBJ2-7,TRBD1,CASSPGQGLGYEQYF
TRBV5-6,TRBJ1-1,.,CASSQIQGGTEAFF
TRBV18,TRBJ1-1,.,CASSVDSNTEAFF
TRBV28,TRBJ1-1,.,CASSLAPRSEAFF
TRBV28,TRBJ2-5,TRBD2,CASSPGGSQETQYF
TRBV13,TRBJ2-7,TRBD2,CASSLQALAGVTYEQYF
TRBV27,TRBJ1-3,.,CASSLEGVRRNTIYF
TRBV6-1,TRBJ2-3,TRBD1,CASSEGTGVQDTQYF
TRBV28,TRBJ1-5,.,CASTDYPHNSNQPQHF